A selection of T cell receptor beta chains follows, all from one sample in a study of T cells after yellow fever vaccination. TCRdb re-derived calls from the 5' RACE reads in MiXCR, one entry per CDR3 protein. The data contain around 350,000 distinct CDR3 sequences, 6% to 8% of them seen just once; the ten biggest clones take up 14% to 15%. The sample was PBMCs, taken 5 days after the yellow fever booster vaccination. Source of these receptors: a young man who received the YFV17D yellow fever vaccine. The CDR3 runs from the conserved cysteine through the conserved F or W. A D gene is named only where the DNA matches it firmly. A clone size is listed for some rows: how often the clone was seen (once, few, many), or a class if it is expanded.

>.|TRBV20-1|TRBJ2-3|many
CSARDSYTDTQYF
TGCAGTGCTAGGGACAGTTACACAGATACGCAGTATTTT
>TRBD1|TRBV6-2/TRBV6-3|TRBJ1-2|few
CASSYSQGAYGYTF
TGTGCCAGCAGTTACTCACAGGGGGCCTATGGCTACACCTTC
>.|TRBV7-2|TRBJ2-5|.
CASSSSGFVQAYF
TGTGCCAGCAGCTCATCCGGATTCGTACAGGCCTACTTC
>.|TRBV5-4|TRBJ2-7|.
CASSLRTVPYEQYF
TGTGCCAGCAGCTTGAGGACAGTTCCCTACGAGCAGTACTTC
>.|TRBV12-3/TRBV12-4|TRBJ2-6|.
CASSLGQPGANVLTF
TGTGCCAGCAGCTTAGGACAACCTGGGGCCAACGTCCTGACTTTC
>TRBD2|TRBV20-1|TRBJ2-3|many
CSATPLAGITDTQYF
TGCAGTGCCACCCCTCTAGCGGGGATCACAGATACGCAGTATTTT
>.|TRBV18|TRBJ2-5|many
CASSSNRAANQETQYF
TGTGCCAGCTCATCCAACCGGGCAGCTAACCAAGAGACCCAGTACTTC
>.|TRBV20-1|TRBJ2-5|many
CSARGGPPHGETQYF
TGCAGTGCTCGGGGTGGACCGCCCCATGGGGAGACCCAGTACTTC
>.|TRBV12-3/TRBV12-4|TRBJ2-4|few
CASSLYAENIQYF
TGTGCCAGCAGTTTATATGCCGAAAACATTCAGTACTTC
>.|TRBV9|TRBJ1-1|few
CATSREMNTEAFF
TGTGCCACCTCTCGCGAAATGAACACTGAAGCTTTCTTT